What follows are 25 T cell receptor beta chains derived from one specimen sequenced in a study of identical twins. TCRdb passed the 5' RACE reads through MiXCR, listing each CDR3 protein once. Of about 520,000 distinct CDR3 sequences in the sample, approximately 22% were seen once. The same data also went into a second study, on T cells expressing NK-cell markers.

Sequencing input: CD4+ T cells sorted from blood. The receptor source for this set is a woman in her late teens or twenties in good health.

The chain uses TRBV5-6 and TRBJ1-1; D not resolved. CDR1 and CDR2 (germline): SGHDT, YYEEEE. The CDR3 spans 14 residues. V lost 6 bases, J lost 2 bases, and 14 bases lay in between. The CDR3 loop reads CASTTLIRNTEAFF. CDR3 coding DNA: TGTGCCAGCACCACCCTTATAAGAAACACTGAAGCTTTCTTT.

V and J are TRBV10-3 and TRBJ2-3; 10 bases align to TRBD1. Germline V lookup: CDR1 ENHRY, CDR2 SYGVKD. CDR3 size: 15 residues. V dropped 8 bases and J dropped 2; count of bases not matched to a gene: 7. CDR3 bases: TGTGCCATCCGGCCCGGGACAGGGGTCACAGATACGCAGTATTTT. This codes for CAIRPGTGVTDTQYF.

J is TRBJ2-1 and V is TRBV7-9, with 14 bases identical to TRBD2. The length of the CDR3 is 15 residues. J lost 8 bases, V lost 5 bases, and 5 bases had no gene match. Germline loops: CDR1 SEHNR, CDR2 FQNEAQ (reference sequence). CDR3 coding DNA: TGTGCCAGCAGCAGCGGGACTAGCGGGAGTGATGAGCAGTTCTTC. Amino acid sequence: CASSSGTSGSDEQFF.

This clonotype was picked up a small number of times. The chain couples TRBV6-5 to TRBJ1-2; D remains unclear. The CDR3 is 12 amino acids. Germline V lookup: CDR1 MNHEY, CDR2 SVGAGI. The ends were cut back, 5 bases at V and 8 bases at J, with 12 bases in the middle. The CDR3 sequence: CASSRAGGGYTF. CDR3 nucleotide sequence: TGTGCCAGCAGTAGGGCAGGAGGGGGCTACACCTTC.

The rearrangement links TRBV5-6 to TRBJ2-7, with 9 positions matching TRBD1. The CDR3 totals 15 residues. The germline V gene has CDR1 SGHDT and CDR2 YYEEEE. V was clipped by 4 bases and J by 3 bases; unmatched bases: 8. CDR3 DNA sequence: TGTGCCAGCAGCGGCCGCCGGGACAGGGACTACGAGCAGTACTTC. Protein sequence: CASSGRRDRDYEQYF.

V gene TRBV7-3 combines with J gene TRBJ2-1, with 9 bases identical to TRBD2. This CDR3 region has 15 residues. Germline values: CDR1 SGHTA, CDR2 FQGTGA. The ends lost 5 bases at V and 7 bases at J; junction bases unmatched: 9. The CDR3 nucleotides read TGTGCCAGCAGCCCAAGCGGGGGGCCCTGGAATGAGCAGTTCTTC. This sequence encodes CASSPSGGPWNEQFF. Using reference TRBV7-3 and TRBJ2-1 for the parts outside the CDR3, the full variable domain is GAGVSQTPSNKVTEKGKYVELRCDPISGHTALYWYRQSLGQGPEFLIYFQGTGAADDSGLPNDRFFAVRPEGSVSTLKIQRTERGDSAVYLCASSPSGGPWNEQFFGPGTRLTVL.

This rearrangement joins TRBV20-1 to TRBJ2-7; tentative D call: TRBD2 (6 bases). The V and J ends lost 8 bases and 3 bases respectively, with 14 bases between them. The CDR3 sequence is 12 residues long. Germline CDR1 and CDR2: DFQATT and SNEGSKA (reference sequence). CDR3: CSIGLSRYEQYF. Written as DNA, the CDR3 is TGCAGTATAGGACTAAGCCGCTACGAGCAGTACTTC.

This clonotype was detected a few times. V and J are TRBV6-2 or TRBV6-3 and TRBJ2-7; 7 bases agree with TRBD1. After removal of 5 bases from V and 3 bases from J, the junction contained 7 bases not matched to a gene. Germline-derived CDR1 and CDR2 are MNHEY and SVGEGT. The CDR3 length is 14 residues. For the CDR3, the DNA is TGTGCCAGCAGTAGGCCGGGACAGTACTACGAGCAGTACTTC. Residues: CASSRPGQYYEQYF.

This clonotype was counted a single time. This chain links TRBV29-1 with TRBJ1-2; 10 bases agree with TRBD1. The germline CDR1 and CDR2 sequences are SQVTM and ANQGSEA. V trimming: 6 bases; J trimming: 13 bases; junction bases outside the gene matches: 11. The CDR3 is 12 residues long. This CDR3 reads CSVGQGQGSGTF. CDR3 sequence (DNA): TGCAGCGTGGGCCAGGGACAGGGGTCCGGCACCTTC.

This clonotype was counted between two and nine times. The rearrangement uses TRBV5-1 and TRBJ2-1; 7 bases are a match to TRBD1. This CDR3 has 15 amino acids. J was trimmed by 2 bases and V by 3 bases; bases with no gene match: 5. CDR1 is SGHRS and CDR2 is YFSETQ in the germline V gene. CDR3 sequence: CASSSQGVTYNEQFF. DNA for the CDR3: TGCGCCAGCAGCTCTCAGGGGGTGACCTACAATGAGCAGTTCTTC. Based on the CDR3 plus reference TRBV5-1 and TRBJ2-1, the full variable domain is KAGVTQTPRYLIKTRGQQVTLSCSPISGHRSVSWYQQTPGQGLQFLFEYFSETQRNKGNFPGRFSGRQFSNSRSEMNVSTLELGDSALYLCASSSQGVTYNEQFFGPGTRLTVL.

This rearrangement joins TRBV5-1 to TRBJ2-3; D is perhaps TRBD1 or TRBD2 (6 bases each). CDR1 and CDR2 from the germline V gene are SGHRS and YFSETQ. This CDR3 has 17 amino acids. Trimming shortened V by 4 bases and J by 3 bases, and 21 bases separated the two germline ends. Here the CDR3 reads CASSTPGGGPGTDTQYF. For the CDR3, the DNA is TGCGCCAGCAGCACCCCTGGTGGGGGGCCGGGGACAGATACGCAGTATTTT.

This chain uses TRBV20-1 with TRBJ2-7; D gene unclear. Germline V CDR1 and CDR2: DFQATT, SNEGSKA (reference sequence). V lost 3 bases, J lost 1 base, and 10 bases lay in between. CDR3 length: 13 residues. DNA for the CDR3: TGCAGTGCTAGTGTGTGGAAATCCTACGAGCAGTACTTC. Protein: CSASVWKSYEQYF.

This clonotype was observed a few times. The chain joins TRBV20-1 to TRBJ2-7; perhaps TRBD1 as D (6 bases). The germline CDR1 and CDR2 sequences are DFQATT and SNEGSKA (reference sequence). The CDR3 extends over 14 amino acids. The V gene lost 4 bases and the J gene lost 0 bases, with 13 bases spanning the gap. CDR3 DNA: TGCAGTGCTACCGGACAGCCGAGCTCCTACGAGCAGTACTTC. Translated: CSATGQPSSYEQYF.

The chain couples TRBV5-1 to TRBJ2-1, with 9 bases lining up with TRBD2. The CDR3 loop spans 16 amino acids. J gave up 4 bases and V 4 bases, and 9 bases lay outside the gene matches. Germline CDR1 reads SGHRS; CDR2 reads YFSETQ. CDR3 sequence reads: CASSPYPGLAYNEQFF. As DNA, the CDR3 is TGCGCCAGCAGCCCTTATCCGGGACTAGCTTACAATGAGCAGTTCTTC.

This clonotype was picked up a small number of times. V is TRBV11-3 and J is TRBJ2-3; 8 nucleotides match TRBD1. Germline CDR1 is SGHNT and CDR2 is YENEEA. J gave up 3 bases and V 7 bases, and 6 bases lay outside the gene matches. The CDR3 loop spans 14 amino acids. The CDR3 loop is CASNPDRATDTQYF. The CDR3, as DNA: TGTGCCAGCAACCCGGACAGGGCGACAGATACGCAGTATTTT.

There are a few counts of this clonotype. The chain has TRBV5-1 and TRBJ2-7; the D gene is possibly TRBD2 (6 bases). CDR1 is SGHRS and CDR2 is YFSETQ in the germline V gene. The CDR3 runs 15 residues. V lost 3 bases and J lost 6, with 19 bases in between. CDR3 amino acids: CASSSLPGGRAEQYF. The CDR3, as DNA: TGCGCCAGCAGCTCTCTCCCCGGGGGTCGAGCCGAGCAGTACTTC.

The chain links TRBV18 to TRBJ2-1; TRBD1 matches at 8 bases. The CDR3 loop spans 17 amino acids. V dropped 1 base and J dropped 4; count of bases not matched to a gene: 9. The germline CDR1 and CDR2 sequences are KGHSH and LQKENI. The CDR3 loop reads CASSPRQQGVTYNEQFF. For the CDR3, the DNA is TGTGCCAGCTCACCACGCCAACAGGGGGTAACATACAATGAGCAGTTCTTC.

This chain connects TRBV20-1 to TRBJ2-1, with D tentatively TRBD1 (5 bases). The V gene lost 4 bases and the J gene lost 7 bases, with 17 bases spanning the gap. The CDR3 runs 14 residues. In germline, CDR1 is DFQATT, CDR2 SNEGSKA (reference sequence). DNA for the CDR3: TGCAGTGCTAAAGGACAAAGTGGGGTTAATGAGCAGTTCTTC. It specifies CSAKGQSGVNEQFF.

The chain carries TRBV5-1 and TRBJ2-5; maybe TRBD2 (5 bases). This CDR3 spans 14 amino acids. V dropped 4 bases and J dropped 5 bases, with 15 bases sitting between them. Germline V CDR1 and CDR2: SGHRS, YFSETQ. This CDR3 reads CASSIPGVGETQYF. The CDR3 DNA sequence: TGCGCCAGCAGCATCCCCGGGGTCGGGGAGACCCAGTACTTC.

This clonotype was detected a few times. The V gene is TRBV6-2 or TRBV6-3, the J gene TRBJ1-1; D unresolved. The CDR3 runs 13 residues. The germline V and J ends were trimmed by 7 bases and 2 bases, with 11 bases remaining between them. Germline CDR1 and CDR2: MNHEY and SVGEGT. CDR3 sequence (DNA): TGTGCCAGCATGAAGGTATCAAACACTGAAGCTTTCTTT. It encodes CASMKVSNTEAFF.

The CDR3: CASSIGQGASYSPLHF. The CDR3 DNA reads as TGTGCCAGCAGCATCGGACAGGGGGCCTCTTATTCACCCCTCCACTTT. The chain recombines TRBV7-9 with TRBJ1-6, with 11 positions matching TRBD1. Trimming at V came to 5 bases and at J to 8 bases, leaving 8 bases not matched to a gene. The CDR3 extends over 16 amino acids. Germline values: CDR1 SEHNR, CDR2 FQNEAQ (reference sequence).

V and J are TRBV3-1 and TRBJ1-2, with TRBD1 identical over 8 bases. The CDR3 contains 16 residues. CDR1 is LGHDT, CDR2 YNNKEL, per germline (reference sequence). Trimming removed 3 bases from V and 5 bases from J; junction bases left unmatched: 11. The CDR3 sequence: CASSQGSQGAQYGYTF. The DNA of the CDR3 is TGTGCCAGCAGCCAGGGCTCTCAGGGGGCCCAGTATGGCTACACCTTC. Together with reference TRBV3-1 and TRBJ1-2, the CDR3 gives the full variable domain: DTAVSQTPKYLVTQMGNDKSIKCEQNLGHDTMYWYKQDSKKFLKIMFSYNNKELIINETVPNRFSPKSPDKAHLNLHINSLELGDSAVYFCASSQGSQGAQYGYTFGSGTRLTVV.

The V and J genes are TRBV10-3 and TRBJ2-1; TRBD1 is a possible D gene (5 bases). CDR1 is ENHRY, CDR2 SYGVKD, per germline. The V end was cut by 0 bases, the J end by 4 bases, with 10 bases between. This CDR3 comprises 15 residues. In DNA, the CDR3 is TGTGCCATCAGTGAGTCAACGGACATTTACAATGAGCAGTTCTTC. Translated, it gives CAISESTDIYNEQFF.

The chain links TRBV10-3 to TRBJ2-7, with TRBD1 as a possible D gene (5 bases). The germline V gene encodes CDR1 ENHRY and CDR2 SYGVKD. The CDR3 has 14 residues. Trimming took off 4 bases at V and 3 bases at J, with 13 bases between the two ends. DNA of the CDR3: TGTGCCATCAGTGGTCAGGGAAGTATCTACGAGCAGTACTTC. It yields the protein CAISGQGSIYEQYF.

This chain's CDR3 is CASSSGVVYNEQFF. CDR3 nucleotides: TGTGCCAGCAGCTCGGGTGTTGTCTACAATGAGCAGTTCTTC. The J gene is TRBJ2-1, the V gene TRBV2; D is undetermined. Germline lookup yields CDR1 SNHLY and CDR2 FYNNEI. V dropped 6 bases and J dropped 3 bases, with 12 bases sitting between them. The CDR3 covers 14 residues.